These 3 T cell receptor beta chains were sequenced from one sample in a study of tumor and adjacent non-tumor tissue in lung cancer. This sample's RNA came from whole unsorted tissue. The library came from three nested PCR rounds adapted from ARM-PCR protocols. Each CDR3 protein gets one entry after TCRdb re-called the multiplex PCR reads with MiXCR. This table holds 95,000 to 150,000 distinct CDR3 sequences, 60% to 70% found once. Sequenced: lung tumor tissue. Receptor source: a man aged 30-40 years with non-small cell lung cancer.

A remark on this clonotype: In this CDR3 the conserved last residue, phenylalanine or tryptophan, is missing, so a read error is likely. The rearrangement uses TRBV20-1 and TRBJ2-3; weak D call: TRBD1 (6 bases). Germline values: CDR1 DFQATT, CDR2 SNEGSKA (reference sequence). The CDR3 is 13 residues long. The CDR3 DNA reads as TGCAATGCTAGAGGGCGGACAGCAGATACGCAGTATTTG. Amino acid sequence: CNARGRTADTQYL.

Notes on this clonotype: A read error may explain this, as a much larger clone is one base away. This chain uses TRBV5-1 with TRBJ2-1, with 8 bases matching TRBD2. This CDR3 contains 15 residues. The V gene's germline CDR1 is SGHRS and CDR2 YFSETQ. CDR3 bases: TGCGCCAGCAGCCCTGGTAGCGGGATGCGCAATCAGCAGTTCTTC. This translates into CASSPGSGMRNQQFF.

There are a few counts of this clonotype. A much more abundant neighbour one base away suggests this may be a read error. This chain links TRBV4-2 with TRBJ1-1; D is ambiguous. The V end lost 1 base, the J end lost 1 base, and 4 bases lay between the germline ends. CDR1 is LGHNA, CDR2 YNFKEQ, per germline. The length of the CDR3 is 13 residues. The CDR3 spells CASSQGRNTEAFF. In nucleotides, the CDR3 is TGTGCCAGCAGCCAAGGACGGAACACTGAAGCTTTCTTT.